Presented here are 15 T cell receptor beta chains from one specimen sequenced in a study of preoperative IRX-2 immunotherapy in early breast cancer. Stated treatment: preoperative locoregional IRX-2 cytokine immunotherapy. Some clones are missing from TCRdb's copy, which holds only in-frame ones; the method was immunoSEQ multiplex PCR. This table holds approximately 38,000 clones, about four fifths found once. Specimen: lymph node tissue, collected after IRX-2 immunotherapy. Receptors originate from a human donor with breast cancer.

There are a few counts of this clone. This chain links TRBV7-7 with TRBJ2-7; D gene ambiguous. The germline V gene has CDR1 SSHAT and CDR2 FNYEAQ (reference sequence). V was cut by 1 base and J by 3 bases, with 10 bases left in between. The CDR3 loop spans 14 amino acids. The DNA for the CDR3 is TGTGCCAGCAGCTTAGATGGGCCAGACTACGAGCAGTACTTC. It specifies CASSLDGPDYEQYF.

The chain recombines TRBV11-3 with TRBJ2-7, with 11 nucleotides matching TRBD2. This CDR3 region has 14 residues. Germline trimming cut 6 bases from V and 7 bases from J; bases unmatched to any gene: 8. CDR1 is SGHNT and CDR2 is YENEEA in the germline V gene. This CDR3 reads CASSPRLAGREQYF. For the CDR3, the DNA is TGTGCCAGCAGTCCCCGACTAGCGGGGAGAGAGCAGTACTTC.

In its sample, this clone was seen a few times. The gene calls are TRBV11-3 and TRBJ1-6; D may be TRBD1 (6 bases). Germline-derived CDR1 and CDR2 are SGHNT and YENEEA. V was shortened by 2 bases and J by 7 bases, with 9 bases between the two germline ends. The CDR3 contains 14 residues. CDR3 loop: CASSLTGLNSPLHF. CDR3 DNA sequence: TGTGCCAGCAGCTTAACAGGGCTAAATTCACCCCTCCACTTT.

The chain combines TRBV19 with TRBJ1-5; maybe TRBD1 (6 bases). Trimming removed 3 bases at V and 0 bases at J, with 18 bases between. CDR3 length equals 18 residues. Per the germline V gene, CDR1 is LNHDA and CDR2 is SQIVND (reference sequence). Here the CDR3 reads CASSIHRDISLSNQPQHF. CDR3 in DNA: TGTGCCAGTAGTATCCACCGGGACATATCCCTTAGCAATCAGCCCCAGCATTTT.

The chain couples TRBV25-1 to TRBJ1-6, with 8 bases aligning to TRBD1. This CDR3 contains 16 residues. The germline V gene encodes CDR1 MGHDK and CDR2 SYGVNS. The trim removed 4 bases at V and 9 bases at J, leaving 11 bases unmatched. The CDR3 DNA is TGTGCCAGCAGTGGTCCAGGGGGCAGGGGTGGTTCACCCCTCCACTTT. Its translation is CASSGPGGRGGSPLHF.

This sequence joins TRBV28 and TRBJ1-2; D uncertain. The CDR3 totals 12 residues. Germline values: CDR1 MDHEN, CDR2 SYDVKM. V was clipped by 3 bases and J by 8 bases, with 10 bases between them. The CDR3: CASSLYQSGYTF. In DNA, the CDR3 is TGTGCCAGCAGTTTGTATCAGAGCGGCTACACCTTC.

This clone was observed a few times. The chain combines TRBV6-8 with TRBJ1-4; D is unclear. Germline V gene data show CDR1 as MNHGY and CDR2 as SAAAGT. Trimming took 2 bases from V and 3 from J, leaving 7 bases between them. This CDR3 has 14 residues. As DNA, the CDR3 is TGTGCCAGCAGTTACGTCGGGGCTAATGAAAAACTGTTTTTT. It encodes CASSYVGANEKLFF.

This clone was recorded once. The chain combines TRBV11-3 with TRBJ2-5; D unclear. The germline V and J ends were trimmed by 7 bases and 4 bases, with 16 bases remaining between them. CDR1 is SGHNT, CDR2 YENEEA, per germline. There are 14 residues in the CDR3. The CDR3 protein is CASTRNPPIETQYF. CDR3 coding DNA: TGTGCCAGCACACGTAACCCGCCGATAGAGACCCAGTACTTC.

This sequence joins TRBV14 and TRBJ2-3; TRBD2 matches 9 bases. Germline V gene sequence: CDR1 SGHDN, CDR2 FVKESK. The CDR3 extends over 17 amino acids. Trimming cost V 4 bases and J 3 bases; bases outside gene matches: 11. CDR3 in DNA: TGTGCCAGCAGCCTCCGTGGTCGGCTAGCGGGGACAGATACGCAGTATTTT. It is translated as CASSLRGRLAGTDTQYF.

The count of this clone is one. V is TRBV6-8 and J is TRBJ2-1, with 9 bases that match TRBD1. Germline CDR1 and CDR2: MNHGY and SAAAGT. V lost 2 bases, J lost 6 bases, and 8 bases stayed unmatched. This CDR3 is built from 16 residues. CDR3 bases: TGTGCCAGCAGTTACAGGACAGGGGTGGTTCGCAATGAGCAGTTCTTC. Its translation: CASSYRTGVVRNEQFF.

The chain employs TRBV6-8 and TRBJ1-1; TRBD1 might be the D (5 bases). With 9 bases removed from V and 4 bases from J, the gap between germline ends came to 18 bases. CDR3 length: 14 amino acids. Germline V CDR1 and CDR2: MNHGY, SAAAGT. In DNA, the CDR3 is TGTGCCAGTGGATCACCCGGGGCGCGCACTGAAGCTTTCTTT. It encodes CASGSPGARTEAFF.

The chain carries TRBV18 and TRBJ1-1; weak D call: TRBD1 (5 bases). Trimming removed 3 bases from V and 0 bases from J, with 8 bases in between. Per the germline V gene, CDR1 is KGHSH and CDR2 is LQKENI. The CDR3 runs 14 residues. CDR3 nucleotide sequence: TGTGCCAGCTCACCGAGGGGCGTGAACACTGAAGCTTTCTTT. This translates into CASSPRGVNTEAFF.

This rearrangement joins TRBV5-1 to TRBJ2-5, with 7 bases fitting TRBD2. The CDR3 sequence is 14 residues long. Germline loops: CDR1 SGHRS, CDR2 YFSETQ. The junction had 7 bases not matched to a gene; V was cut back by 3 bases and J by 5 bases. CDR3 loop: CASSSTSAYETQYF. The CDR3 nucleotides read TGCGCCAGCAGCTCAACTAGCGCCTACGAGACCCAGTACTTC. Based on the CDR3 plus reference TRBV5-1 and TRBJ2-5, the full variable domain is KAGVTQTPRYLIKTRGQQVTLSCSPISGHRSVSWYQQTPGQGLQFLFEYFSETQRNKGNFPGRFSGRQFSNSRSEMNVSTLELGDSALYLCASSSTSAYETQYFGPGTRLLVL.

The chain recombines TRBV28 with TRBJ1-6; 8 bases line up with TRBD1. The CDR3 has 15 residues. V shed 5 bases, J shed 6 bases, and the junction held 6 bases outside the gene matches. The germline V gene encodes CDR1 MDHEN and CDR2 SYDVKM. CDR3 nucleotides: TGTGCCAGCAGTCGGACAGGGCTTAGTAATTCACCCCTCCACTTT. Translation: CASSRTGLSNSPLHF.

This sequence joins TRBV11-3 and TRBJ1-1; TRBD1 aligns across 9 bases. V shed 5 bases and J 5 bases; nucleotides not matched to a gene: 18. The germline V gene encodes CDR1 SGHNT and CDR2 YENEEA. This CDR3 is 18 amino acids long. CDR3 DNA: TGTGCCAGCAGCCAAAAGGACAGGGGCTGGCCGATGGGGACTGAAGCTTTCTTT. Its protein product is CASSQKDRGWPMGTEAFF.